The 14 T cell receptor beta chains in this list originate from one sample, sequenced in a study of cytomegalovirus exposure and HLA in healthy donors. PCR involved 60 Vbeta and 13 Jbeta primers. Here immunoSEQ multiplex PCR was the method, and the copy in TCRdb shows in-frame clones only, minus some. This repertoire shows approximately 190,000 clones, approximately 77% found once; its top ten account for roughly 3.6%. Specimen: PBMCs. The receptor source for this set is a middle-aged man in good health and CMV-seropositive.

This chain connects TRBV6-5 to TRBJ2-7, with a possible D match to TRBD1 (6 bases). The ends were cut back, 5 bases at V and 4 bases at J, with 15 bases in the middle. The germline V gene encodes CDR1 MNHEY and CDR2 SVGAGI. This CDR3 comprises 14 residues. CDR3 loop: CASSQTGTPYEQYF. CDR3 bases: TGTGCCAGCAGTCAAACCGGGACACCGTACGAGCAGTACTTC.

This chain uses TRBV16 with TRBJ2-7; D possibly corresponds to TRBD2 (6 bases). Germline CDR1 is KGHSY and CDR2 is FQNENV. V gave up 4 bases and J gave up 4 bases, with 14 bases separating them. CDR3 size: 14 residues. As DNA, the CDR3 is TGTGCCAGCAGCCCCCCCCCGGGGAGGTACGAGCAGTACTTC. It is translated as CASSPPPGRYEQYF.

This clone was seen only a few times. This rearrangement joins TRBV11-2 to TRBJ1-3, with 7 nucleotides matching TRBD1. The CDR3 has 17 amino acids. Germline values: CDR1 SGHAT, CDR2 FQNNGV. The trim removed 5 bases at V and 0 bases at J, leaving 10 bases unmatched. The CDR3 loop is CASSRTGTAASGNTIYF. CDR3 sequence (DNA): TGTGCCAGCAGCCGCACCGGGACAGCCGCCTCTGGAAACACCATATATTTT. The variable domain in full, completed from reference TRBV11-2 and TRBJ1-3, reads EAGVAQSPRYKIIEKRQSVAFWCNPISGHATLYWYQQILGQGPKLLIQFQNNGVVDDSQLPKDRFSAERLKGVDSTLKIQPAKLEDSAVYLCASSRTGTAASGNTIYFGEGSWLTVV.

This clone was counted a single time. The J gene is TRBJ1-3, the V gene TRBV4-2; D not resolved. This CDR3 is built from 15 residues. CDR1 LGHNA and CDR2 YNFKEQ come from the germline V gene. V was clipped by 8 bases and J by 0 bases, with 14 bases between them. The CDR3 DNA is TGTGCCAGCGCCTCAGGCAGAAGCTCTGGAAACACCATATATTTT. This sequence encodes CASASGRSSGNTIYF.

This clone has only one observation. The chain links TRBV7-2 to TRBJ2-1, with 7 bases aligning to TRBD2. CDR3 length: 17 amino acids. J lost 1 base, V lost 5 bases, and 11 bases had no gene match. The germline V gene encodes CDR1 SGHTA and CDR2 FQGNSA. CDR3 sequence: CASSLGLGLPSYNEQFF. In DNA form, the CDR3 reads TGTGCCAGCAGCCTAGGGTTGGGACTACCGTCCTACAATGAGCAGTTCTTC.

V usage is TRBV5-6 and J usage is TRBJ2-7; weak D call: TRBD2 (6 bases). This CDR3 contains 17 residues. V lost 0 bases and J 2 bases, leaving 18 bases between the germline ends. CDR1 and CDR2 from the germline V gene are SGHDT and YYEEEE. The chain's CDR3 is CASSLAYHGGDPYEQYF. CDR3 DNA sequence: TGTGCCAGCAGCTTGGCCTACCACGGCGGGGATCCCTACGAGCAGTACTTC. Supplemented by reference TRBV5-6 and TRBJ2-7, the full variable domain reads DAGVTQSPTHLIKTRGQQVTLRCSPKSGHDTVSWYQQALGQGPQFIFQYYEEEERQRGNFPDRFSGHQFPNYSSELNVNALLLGDSALYLCASSLAYHGGDPYEQYFGPGTRLTVT.

The V call is TRBV27, the J call TRBJ1-4; D is uncertain. This CDR3 comprises 13 residues. Trimming removed 5 bases at V and 6 bases at J, with 10 bases between. The V gene's germline CDR1 is MNHEY and CDR2 SMNVEV (reference sequence). The CDR3 nucleotides are TGTGCCAGCAGTGGGCACGGGGATGAAAAACTGTTTTTT. This codes for CASSGHGDEKLFF.

Only a few counts were recorded for this clone. V gene TRBV6-1 combines with J gene TRBJ2-7; TRBD2 agrees at 10 bases. V gave up 1 base and J gave up 4 bases; unmatched junction bases: 7. This CDR3 is built from 16 residues. Germline CDR1 and CDR2: MNHNS and SASEGT. Here the CDR3 reads CASSEGLAGVGYEQYF. The CDR3 DNA reads TGTGCCAGCAGTGAAGGTCTAGCGGGAGTTGGGTACGAGCAGTACTTC.

The chain is built from TRBV6-1 and TRBJ2-1, with D possibly being TRBD2 (6 bases). V lost 5 bases and J lost 3, with 11 bases in between. Germline V gene lookup returns CDR1 MNHNS and CDR2 SASEGT. There are 14 residues in the CDR3. In DNA form, the CDR3 reads TGTGCCAGCAGTAACGTGGGGGGCTACAATGAGCAGTTCTTC. Translating gives CASSNVGGYNEQFF.

The J gene is TRBJ2-7, the V gene TRBV7-2, with D unresolved. CDR3 length: 13 amino acids. Trimming shortened V by 3 bases and J by 5 bases, and 11 bases separated the two germline ends. CDR1 and CDR2 from the germline V gene are SGHTA and FQGNSA. CDR3 protein: CASSLMMGHEQYF. CDR3 coding DNA: TGTGCCAGCAGCTTGATGATGGGCCACGAGCAGTACTTC.

This chain joins TRBV6-5 and TRBJ2-6; perhaps TRBD1 as D (6 bases). The V and J ends lost 0 bases and 3 bases respectively, with 9 bases between them. This CDR3 is 16 amino acids long. CDR1 MNHEY and CDR2 SVGAGI come from the germline V gene. Written as DNA, the CDR3 is TGTGCCAGCAGTTACTCGTCAGGGGATGGGGCCAACGTCCTGACTTTC. This sequence encodes CASSYSSGDGANVLTF.

The chain combines TRBV7-6 with TRBJ2-7; maybe TRBD1 (5 bases). The CDR3 runs to 14 residues. The germline CDR1 and CDR2 sequences are SGHVS and FNYEAQ. V was clipped by 5 bases and J by 1 base, with 12 bases between them. The CDR3 loop is CASSHPRQSYEQYF. In DNA form, the CDR3 reads TGTGCCAGCAGCCACCCCCGACAGTCCTACGAGCAGTACTTC.

This clone was picked up one time. The gene calls are TRBV12-5 and TRBJ2-2, with D tentatively TRBD1 (5 bases). V was clipped by 7 bases and J by 0 bases, with 9 bases between them. Looked up from germline, CDR1 is LGHNT and CDR2 is FRNRAP. The CDR3 runs 14 residues. The CDR3 sequence: CASAPTANTGELFF. In DNA form, the CDR3 reads TGTGCTAGTGCCCCGACAGCGAACACCGGGGAGCTGTTTTTT.

The chain employs TRBV25-1 and TRBJ1-1, with unresolved D. V lost 6 bases and J lost 2, with 4 bases in between. The CDR3 sequence is 11 residues long. CDR1 is MGHDK and CDR2 is SYGVNS in the germline V gene. CDR3 bases: TGTGCCAGCAGGTTAAACACTGAAGCTTTCTTT. This sequence encodes CASRLNTEAFF. The full variable domain, completed using reference TRBV25-1 and TRBJ1-1, is EADIYQTPRYLVIGTGKKITLECSQTMGHDKMYWYQQDPGMELHLIHYSYGVNSTEKGDLSSESTVSRIRTEHFPLTLESARPSHTSQYLCASRLNTEAFFGQGTRLTVV.